This T cell receptor (beta chain) was obtained from a study of cytomegalovirus exposure and HLA in healthy donors. V was shortened by 4 bases and J by 2 bases, with 20 bases between the two germline ends. The CDR3 contains 18 residues. Germline V lookup: CDR1 SGHVS, CDR2 FQNEAQ. PCR primers comprised 60 Vbeta and 13 Jbeta primers. The data were produced by immunoSEQ multiplex PCR, yet TCRdb's version contains in-frame clones alone and is incomplete. The sample lists 160,000 or so clones, about 84% seen once, with 1% to 1.5% in the top ten. In regard to this clone: Antigen specificity is unknown.

Study observations and caveats: Overall, roughly 150 TCR beta chains were annotated as cytomegalovirus-associated. Trimming of TCR beta V- and J-genes showed a link, identified in a later analysis, to a missense DCLRE1C variant. Excluded were some V segments that proved indistinguishable, including TRBV6-2 and TRBV6-3. Later, an analysis showed that TCR beta chains associated with HLA were more clonally expanded than others that were equally common.

This receptor was taken from a man aged 50 to 60 in good health and CMV-seropositive. The rearrangement links TRBV7-8 to TRBJ2-2; D is perhaps TRBD1 (6 bases). Sequenced input: PBMCs. Here the CDR3 reads CASSSILTGGLNTGELFF. The CDR3 region has the DNA TGTGCCAGCAGCTCAATACTGACAGGAGGCCTTAACACCGGGGAGCTGTTTTTT.